Listed here is a single T cell receptor beta chain. Its antigen remains unidentified. These data are taken from a study of OX40 agonist ivuxolimab in advanced cancers. Turning to the study itself: Patients received ivuxolimab, an agonistic anti-OX40 (CD134) antibody. A male proportion of 82.7% was recorded, with mean age roughly 62 years and range about 20 to 79. Patients with hepatocellular carcinoma, melanoma, renal cell or head and neck cancer made up the dose-escalation patients.

The method was immunoSEQ multiplex PCR; TCRdb's version includes in-frame clones alone and lacks a portion of them. The sample consists of about 100,000 clones, approximately 90% of them appearing once. The germline gives CDR1 MDHEN, CDR2 SYDVKM. This CDR3 has 17 amino acids. Trimming removed 3 bases from V and 4 bases from J; junction bases left unmatched: 14. Study-level points and caveats: There was clonal expansion of CD4+ and CD8+ blood T cells by week 6 at 0.1 to 3.0 mg/kg.

The genes are TRBV28 and TRBJ1-1, with 7 bases identical to TRBD1. This TCR was recovered from an adult with an advanced solid tumor such as melanoma, head and neck, liver or kidney cancer. The sequenced sample was CD4+ or CD8+ T cells sorted from blood, obtained in a trial of the OX40 agonist ivuxolimab. The chain's CDR3 is CASSFQGVTRRGTEAFF. CDR3 coding DNA: TGTGCCAGCAGTTTCCAGGGGGTTACTCGACGGGGCACTGAAGCTTTCTTT.